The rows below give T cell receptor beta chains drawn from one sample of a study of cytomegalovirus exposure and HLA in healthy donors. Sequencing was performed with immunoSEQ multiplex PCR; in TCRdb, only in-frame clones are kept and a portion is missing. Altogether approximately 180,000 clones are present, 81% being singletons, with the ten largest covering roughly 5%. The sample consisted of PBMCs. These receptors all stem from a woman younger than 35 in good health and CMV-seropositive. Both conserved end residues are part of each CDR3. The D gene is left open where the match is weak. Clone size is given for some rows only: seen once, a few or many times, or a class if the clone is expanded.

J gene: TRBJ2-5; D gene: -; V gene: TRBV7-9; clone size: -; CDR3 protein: CASSLGLREETQYF; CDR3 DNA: TGTGCCAGCAGCTTAGGATTGCGGGAAGAGACCCAGTACTTC
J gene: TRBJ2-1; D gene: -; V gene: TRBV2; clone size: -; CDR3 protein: CASSNGGPGSYNEQFF; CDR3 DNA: TGTGCCAGCTCTAACGGGGGGCCAGGGTCCTACAATGAGCAGTTCTTC
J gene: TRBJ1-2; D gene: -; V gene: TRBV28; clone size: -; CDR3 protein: CASSYRSGYTF; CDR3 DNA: TGTGCCAGCAGCTACCGTTCTGGCTACACCTTC
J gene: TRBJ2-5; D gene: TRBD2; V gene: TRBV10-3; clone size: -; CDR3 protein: CATRTSGGDQETQYF; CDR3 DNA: TGTGCCACCCGGACTAGCGGGGGTGATCAAGAGACCCAGTACTTC
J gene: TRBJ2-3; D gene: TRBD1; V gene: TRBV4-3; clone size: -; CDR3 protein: CASSQDTDRGGDTQYF; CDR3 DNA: TGCGCCAGCAGCCAAGATACGGACAGGGGAGGCGATACGCAGTATTTT
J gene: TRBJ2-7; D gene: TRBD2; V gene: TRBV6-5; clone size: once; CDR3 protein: CASSDRAGSNEQYF; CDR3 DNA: TGTGCCAGCAGTGATAGAGCGGGGTCCAACGAGCAGTACTTC
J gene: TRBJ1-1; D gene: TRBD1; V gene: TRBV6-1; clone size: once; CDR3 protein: CASSESWDRGEAFF; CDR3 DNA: TGTGCCAGCAGTGAATCTTGGGACAGGGGTGAAGCTTTCTTT
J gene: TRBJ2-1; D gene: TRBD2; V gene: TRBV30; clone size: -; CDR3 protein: CAWSLAGGISSYNEQFF; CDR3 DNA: TGTGCCTGGAGTTTGGCGGGGGGGATTAGCTCCTACAATGAGCAGTTCTTC
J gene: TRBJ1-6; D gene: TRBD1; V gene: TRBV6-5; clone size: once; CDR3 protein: CASSYMQGVYSPLHF; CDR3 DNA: TGTGCCAGCAGTTACATGCAGGGGGTCTACTCACCCCTCCACTTT
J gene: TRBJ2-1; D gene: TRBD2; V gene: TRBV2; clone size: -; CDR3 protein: CASSELAVQYNEQFF; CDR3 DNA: TGTGCCAGCAGTGAACTAGCGGTACAATACAATGAGCAGTTCTTC
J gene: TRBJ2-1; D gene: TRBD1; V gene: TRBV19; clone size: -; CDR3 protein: CASSGQGVYNEQFF; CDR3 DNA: TGTGCCAGTAGTGGACAGGGGGTCTACAATGAGCAGTTCTTC
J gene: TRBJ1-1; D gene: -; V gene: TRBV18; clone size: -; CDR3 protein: CASSPPGGTENTEAFF; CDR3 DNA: TGTGCCAGCTCACCACCTGGTGGTACAGAGAACACTGAAGCTTTCTTT
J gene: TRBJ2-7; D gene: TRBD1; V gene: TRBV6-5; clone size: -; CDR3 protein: CASSSRDSLTYEQYF; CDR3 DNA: TGTGCCAGCAGTTCCCGGGACAGCCTAACCTACGAGCAGTACTTC
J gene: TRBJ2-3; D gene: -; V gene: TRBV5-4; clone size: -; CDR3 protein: CASSLEGTDTQYF; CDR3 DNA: TGTGCCAGCAGCTTGGAGGGGACAGATACGCAGTATTTT
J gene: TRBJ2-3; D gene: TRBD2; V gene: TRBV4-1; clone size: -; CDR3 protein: CASSQPLAGGKTDTQYF; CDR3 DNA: TGCGCCAGCAGCCAACCCCTAGCGGGGGGGAAGACAGATACGCAGTATTTT
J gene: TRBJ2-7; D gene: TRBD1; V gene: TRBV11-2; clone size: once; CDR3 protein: CASSAGTESSYEQYF; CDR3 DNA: TGTGCCAGCAGCGCAGGGACAGAGAGCTCCTACGAGCAGTACTTC
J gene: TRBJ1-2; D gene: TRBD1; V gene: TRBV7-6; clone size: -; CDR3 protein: CASSPPGTGGYGYTF; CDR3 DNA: TGTGCCAGCAGCCCGCCCGGGACAGGGGGCTATGGCTACACCTTC
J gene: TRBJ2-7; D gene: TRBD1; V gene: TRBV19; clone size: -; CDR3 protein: CASSGGRGTYEQYF; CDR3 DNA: TGTGCCAGTAGTGGCGGCAGGGGGACGTACGAGCAGTACTTC